The entry that follows covers one TCR beta chain sequence. Its antigen is unknown. Lung cancer patients with chemo-refractory metastatic non-small-cell disease were given focal radiation plus CTLA-4 blockade with ipilimumab. This entry comes from a study of radiotherapy plus CTLA-4 blockade in lung cancer. Across the study: Disease control reached about 28%, with objective responses in over 15%.

The repertoire was sequenced with immunoSEQ multiplex PCR; TCRdb's copy has only in-frame clones and lacks some. The repertoire includes more than 30,000 clones, approximately 75% of them detected once, and roughly 24% sits in the top ten. The study's findings and limits: Tumor-derived TCR clones expanded in blood after radiotherapy plus ipilimumab. Response, reportedly, was best predicted by interferon-beta along with early blood T cell clone dynamics.

Germline CDR1 MGHRA, CDR2 YSYEKL. The ends were cut back, 4 bases at V and 2 bases at J, with 10 bases in the middle. This CDR3 is 14 amino acids long. This clonotype was sampled from a human donor with non-small cell lung cancer that progressed on radiotherapy plus ipilimumab. The chain carries TRBV4-1 and TRBJ2-3; D remains ambiguous. Specimen: peripheral blood, collected from a patient treated with radiotherapy plus ipilimumab. The CDR3 sequence is CASSLQWATDTQYF. DNA of the CDR3: TGCGCCAGCAGCCTGCAGTGGGCCACAGATACGCAGTATTTT.